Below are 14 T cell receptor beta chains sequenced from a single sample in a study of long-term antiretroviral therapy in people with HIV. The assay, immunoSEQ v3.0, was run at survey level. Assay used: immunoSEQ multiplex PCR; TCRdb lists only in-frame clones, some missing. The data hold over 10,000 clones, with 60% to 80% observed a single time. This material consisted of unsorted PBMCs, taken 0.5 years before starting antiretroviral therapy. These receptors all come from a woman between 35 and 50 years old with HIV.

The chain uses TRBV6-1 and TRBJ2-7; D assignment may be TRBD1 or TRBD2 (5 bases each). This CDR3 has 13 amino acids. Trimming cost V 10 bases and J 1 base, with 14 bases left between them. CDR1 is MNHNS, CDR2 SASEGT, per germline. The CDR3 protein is CATRGPSSYEQYF. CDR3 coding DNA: TGTGCCACGAGGGGCCCGTCGTCCTACGAGCAGTACTTC.

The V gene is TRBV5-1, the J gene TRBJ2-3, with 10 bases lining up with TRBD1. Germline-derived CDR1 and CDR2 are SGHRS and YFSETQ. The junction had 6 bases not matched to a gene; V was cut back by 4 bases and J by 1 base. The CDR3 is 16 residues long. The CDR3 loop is CASSRSGTGGTDTQYF. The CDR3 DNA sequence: TGCGCCAGCAGCCGTTCCGGGACAGGGGGCACAGATACGCAGTATTTT.

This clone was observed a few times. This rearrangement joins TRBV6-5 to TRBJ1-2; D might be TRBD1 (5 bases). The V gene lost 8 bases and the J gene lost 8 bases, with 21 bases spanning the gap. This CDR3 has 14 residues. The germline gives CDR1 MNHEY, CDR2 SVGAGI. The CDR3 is CASQPTGVPRGYTF. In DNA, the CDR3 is TGTGCCAGCCAGCCAACGGGGGTCCCTAGAGGCTACACCTTC.

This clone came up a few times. As DNA, the CDR3 is TGTGCCAGCAGCCAGACAGGGAATGAGCAGTTCTTC. Its protein is CASSQTGNEQFF. The chain uses TRBV7-6 and TRBJ2-1; 7 bases are a match to TRBD1. The CDR3 has 12 amino acids. The ends lost 5 bases at V and 7 bases at J; junction bases unmatched: 2. Germline CDR1 SGHVS, CDR2 FNYEAQ.

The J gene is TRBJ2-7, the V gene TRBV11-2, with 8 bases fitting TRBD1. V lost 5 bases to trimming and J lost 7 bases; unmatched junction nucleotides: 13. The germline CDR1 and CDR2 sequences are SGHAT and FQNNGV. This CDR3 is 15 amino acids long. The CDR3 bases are TGTGCCAGCAGCCCGGGGACAGGTGGGGAAGGGGAGCAGTACTTC. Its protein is CASSPGTGGEGEQYF.

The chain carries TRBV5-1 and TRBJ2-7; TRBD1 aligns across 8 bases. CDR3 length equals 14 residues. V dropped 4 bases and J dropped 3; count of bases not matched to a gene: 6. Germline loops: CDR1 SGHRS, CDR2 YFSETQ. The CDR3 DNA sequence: TGCGCCAGCAGCCCAGGGGGCGCATTCTACGAGCAGTACTTC. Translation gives CASSPGGAFYEQYF.

CDR3 nucleotide sequence: TGCAGCGTTGGACGGGGGAACACCGGGGAGCTGTTTTTT. Its protein is CSVGRGNTGELFF. The chain is built from TRBV29-1 and TRBJ2-2; possible D gene TRBD2, 5 bases. V was clipped by 4 bases and J by 1 base, with 7 bases between them. This CDR3 spans 13 amino acids. Looked up from germline, CDR1 is SQVTM and CDR2 is ANQGSEA.

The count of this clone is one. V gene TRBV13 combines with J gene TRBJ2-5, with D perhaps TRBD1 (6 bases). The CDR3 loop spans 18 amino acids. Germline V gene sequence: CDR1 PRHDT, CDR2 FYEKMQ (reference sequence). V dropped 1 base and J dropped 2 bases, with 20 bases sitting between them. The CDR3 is CASSLVGSQGRRQETQYF. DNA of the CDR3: TGTGCCAGCAGCTTAGTGGGATCACAGGGAAGGAGGCAAGAGACCCAGTACTTC.

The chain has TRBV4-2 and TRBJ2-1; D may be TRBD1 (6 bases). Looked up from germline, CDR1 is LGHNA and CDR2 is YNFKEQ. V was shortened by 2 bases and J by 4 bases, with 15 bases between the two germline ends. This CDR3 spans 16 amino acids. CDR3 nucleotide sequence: TGTGCCAGCAGCCAATCCTCTGGGGGCGGTTACAATGAGCAGTTCTTC. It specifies CASSQSSGGGYNEQFF.

CDR3 residues: CASSLSQGAEAFF. Here the CDR3 DNA reads TGTGCCAGCAGCTTAAGTCAGGGAGCCGAAGCTTTCTTT. The chain employs TRBV11-3 and TRBJ1-1; D possibly corresponds to TRBD1 (5 bases). CDR3 length: 13 amino acids. Germline CDR1 SGHNT, CDR2 YENEEA. V lost 2 bases and J 8 bases, leaving 12 bases between the germline ends.

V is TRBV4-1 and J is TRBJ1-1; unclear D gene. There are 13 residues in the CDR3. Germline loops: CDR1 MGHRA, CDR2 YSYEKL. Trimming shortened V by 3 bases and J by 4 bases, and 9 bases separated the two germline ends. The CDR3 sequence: CASSQGLSTEAFF. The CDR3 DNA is TGCGCCAGCAGCCAGGGATTATCCACTGAAGCTTTCTTT.

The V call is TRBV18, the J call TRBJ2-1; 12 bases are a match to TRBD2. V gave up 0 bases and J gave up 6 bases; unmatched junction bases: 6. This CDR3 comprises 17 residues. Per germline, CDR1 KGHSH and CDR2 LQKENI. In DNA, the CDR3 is TGTGCCAGCTCACCACCGAGCTCTAGCGGGAGGGCCAATGAGCAGTTCTTC. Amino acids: CASSPPSSSGRANEQFF.

CDR3 region: CASSSGGAGTDTQYF. The DNA for the CDR3 is TGTGCCAGCAGTTCGGGTGGAGCGGGCACAGATACGCAGTATTTT. The gene calls are TRBV6-5 and TRBJ2-3, with D maybe TRBD2 (5 bases). Germline CDR1 MNHEY, CDR2 SVGAGI. V was clipped by 4 bases and J by 1 base, with 12 bases between them. The CDR3 runs to 15 residues.

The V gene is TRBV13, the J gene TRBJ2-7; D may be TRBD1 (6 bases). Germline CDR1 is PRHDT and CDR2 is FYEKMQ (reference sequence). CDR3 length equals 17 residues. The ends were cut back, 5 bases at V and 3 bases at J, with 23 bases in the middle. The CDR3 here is CASSPGTPGHALYEQYF. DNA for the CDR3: TGTGCCAGCAGCCCCGGAACCCCGGGACATGCTCTCTACGAGCAGTACTTC.